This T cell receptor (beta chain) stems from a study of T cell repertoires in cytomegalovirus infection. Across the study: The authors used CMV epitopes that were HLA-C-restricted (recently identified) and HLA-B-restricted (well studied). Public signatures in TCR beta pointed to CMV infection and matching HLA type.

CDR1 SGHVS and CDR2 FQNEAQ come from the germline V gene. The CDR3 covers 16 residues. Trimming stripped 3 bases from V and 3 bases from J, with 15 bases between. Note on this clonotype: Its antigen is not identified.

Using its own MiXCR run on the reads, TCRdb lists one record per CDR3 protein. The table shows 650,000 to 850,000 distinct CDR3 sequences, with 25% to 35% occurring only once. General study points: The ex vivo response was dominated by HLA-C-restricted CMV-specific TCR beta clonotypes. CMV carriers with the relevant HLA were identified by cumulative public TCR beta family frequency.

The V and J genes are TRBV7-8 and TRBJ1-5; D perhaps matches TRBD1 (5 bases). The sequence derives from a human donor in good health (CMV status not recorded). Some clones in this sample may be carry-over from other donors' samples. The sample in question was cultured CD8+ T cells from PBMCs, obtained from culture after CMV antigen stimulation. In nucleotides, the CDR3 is TGTGCCAGCAGCTTGGCAGAGACAGACTTCAATCAGCCCCAGCATTTT. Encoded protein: CASSLAETDFNQPQHF.